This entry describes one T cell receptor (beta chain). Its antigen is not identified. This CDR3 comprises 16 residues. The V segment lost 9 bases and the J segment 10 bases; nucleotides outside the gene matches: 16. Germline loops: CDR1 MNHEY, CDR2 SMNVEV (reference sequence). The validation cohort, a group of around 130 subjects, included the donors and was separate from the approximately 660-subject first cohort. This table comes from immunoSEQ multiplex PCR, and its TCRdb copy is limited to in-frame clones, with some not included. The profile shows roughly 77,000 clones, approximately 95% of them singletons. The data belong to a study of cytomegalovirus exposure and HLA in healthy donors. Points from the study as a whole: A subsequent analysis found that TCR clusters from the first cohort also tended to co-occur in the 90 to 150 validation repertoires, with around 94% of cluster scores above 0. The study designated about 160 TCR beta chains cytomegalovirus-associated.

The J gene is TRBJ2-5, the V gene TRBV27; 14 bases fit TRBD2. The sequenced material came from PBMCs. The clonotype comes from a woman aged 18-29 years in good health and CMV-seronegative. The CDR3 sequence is CASAGTSGRVREGQYF. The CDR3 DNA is TGTGCCAGTGCTGGGACTAGCGGGAGAGTACGGGAAGGCCAGTACTTC.